These 16 T cell receptor beta chains originate from one sample sequenced in a study of shared clonotypes between healthy human individuals. Assay: immunoSEQ multiplex PCR; the TCRdb copy retains only in-frame clones and omits some. Of 1,400,000 or so clones in the sample, around 98.5% were seen once. Sequenced: naive CD4+ T cells sorted from blood. Subset defined: CD45RA+ positively selected. The receptor set was obtained from a man aged 30 to 39 in good health.

The chain uses TRBV10-3 and TRBJ2-7, with no clear D. Per germline, CDR1 ENHRY and CDR2 SYGVKD. The CDR3 totals 14 residues. Trimming pared 7 bases from V and 5 bases from J, leaving 18 bases between. CDR3 in amino acids: CAIKELLAVDEQYF. CDR3 in DNA: TGTGCCATCAAAGAACTACTGGCCGTAGACGAGCAGTACTTC.

J is TRBJ2-7 and V is TRBV10-1; unclear D gene. The CDR3 length is 13 residues. Germline-derived CDR1 and CDR2 are WNHNN and SYGVQD (reference sequence). V shed 3 bases and J shed 6 bases, with 12 bases lying between them. This CDR3 reads CASSELFSSEQYF. The CDR3 nucleotides are TGCGCCAGCAGTGAACTCTTCTCTAGCGAGCAGTACTTC.

About this clone itself: Mismatch with germline at one junction end may stem from a read error. The CDR3 region is CASSLAGLGLYTEQFF. The CDR3 DNA follows: TGTGCCAGCAGCTTAGCGGGACTGGGGCTCTACACTGAGCAGTTCTTC. The rearrangement joins TRBV7-2 to TRBJ2-1, with a tentative D call TRBD2 (6 bases). The CDR3 loop spans 16 amino acids. The germline gives CDR1 SGHTA, CDR2 FQGNSA.

The genes are TRBV5-1 and TRBJ2-1; D gene ambiguous. Trimming cost V 2 bases and J 0 bases, with 9 bases left between them. The CDR3 is made up of 15 amino acids. Germline values: CDR1 SGHRS, CDR2 YFSETQ. CDR3 nucleotide sequence: TGCGCCAGCAGCTTACAGACCAGCTCCTACAATGAGCAGTTCTTC. Translated: CASSLQTSSYNEQFF.

The chain is built from TRBV2 and TRBJ2-2, with 12 bases aligning to TRBD2. J gave up 3 bases and V 3 bases, and 2 bases lay outside the gene matches. CDR1 is SNHLY and CDR2 is FYNNEI in the germline V gene. The CDR3 spans 16 residues. The CDR3 loop reads CASSEGLAGYTGELFF. The CDR3, as DNA: TGTGCCAGCAGTGAGGGACTAGCGGGCTACACCGGGGAGCTGTTTTTT.

A single count supports this clone. The J gene is TRBJ1-5, the V gene TRBV7-6, with 8 positions matching TRBD1. The CDR3 totals 15 residues. The germline gives CDR1 SGHVS, CDR2 FNYEAQ. V was clipped by 5 bases and J by 4 bases; unmatched bases: 7. CDR3 DNA: TGTGCCAGCAGCACCCGGACAGGGAGAAATCAGCCCCAGCATTTT. Its protein product is CASSTRTGRNQPQHF.

On this clone itself: Other DNA sequences in this specimen translate into the identical CDR3. The J gene is TRBJ2-7, the V gene TRBV18; TRBD1 matches at 8 bases. CDR1 and CDR2 from the germline V gene are KGHSH and LQKENI. The CDR3 has 15 residues. Trimming at V came to 4 bases and at J to 0 bases, leaving 5 bases not matched to a gene. The CDR3 region is CASSLGTGSSYEQYF. The CDR3 DNA is TGTGCCAGCTCACTAGGGACAGGTAGCTCCTACGAGCAGTACTTC.

This rearrangement joins TRBV19 to TRBJ2-1; tentatively, D is TRBD1 (6 bases). V was shortened by 4 bases and J by 7 bases, with 17 bases between the two germline ends. This CDR3 contains 15 residues. Per germline, CDR1 LNHDA and CDR2 SQIVND (reference sequence). The CDR3 DNA is TGTGCCAGTAGTACTCCCGGGACACGTCTAAATGAGCAGTTCTTC. Translated: CASSTPGTRLNEQFF.

This chain links TRBV6-5 with TRBJ2-2, with 12 bases identical to TRBD2. V shed 8 bases and J 8 bases; nucleotides not matched to a gene: 6. The CDR3 length is 14 residues. The V gene's germline CDR1 is MNHEY and CDR2 SVGAGI. Written as DNA, the CDR3 is TGTGCCAGCCGGACTAGCGGGAATGTGGGGGAGCTGTTTTTT. Its protein product is CASRTSGNVGELFF.

This chain uses TRBV6-5 with TRBJ2-3, with TRBD2 identical over 10 bases. J gave up 4 bases and V 9 bases, and 7 bases lay outside the gene matches. The CDR3 totals 14 residues. Per germline, CDR1 MNHEY and CDR2 SVGAGI. The CDR3 protein is CASGSSGSADTQYF. Written as DNA, the CDR3 is TGTGCCAGTGGGTCTAGCGGGAGTGCAGATACGCAGTATTTT.

V usage is TRBV6-5 and J usage is TRBJ1-1; no reliable D call. CDR3 size: 15 residues. Germline values: CDR1 MNHEY, CDR2 SVGAGI. The V gene lost 0 bases and the J gene lost 4 bases, with 12 bases spanning the gap. This CDR3 reads CASSYSAHLGTEAFF. In DNA, the CDR3 is TGTGCCAGCAGTTACTCGGCCCATCTGGGCACTGAAGCTTTCTTT.

In regard to this clone: This sample includes further DNA sequences coding for the same CDR3. This rearrangement joins TRBV5-1 to TRBJ1-2; TRBD1 matches at 10 bases. CDR3 length: 18 amino acids. Germline CDR1 and CDR2: SGHRS and YFSETQ. The junction had 12 bases not matched to a gene; V was cut back by 0 bases and J by 4 bases. The CDR3, as DNA: TGCGCCAGCAGCTTGGGTGACAGGGGGCGCGGAAGGGGCTATGGCTACACCTTC. Translated: CASSLGDRGRGRGYGYTF. Variable domain in full (rest from reference TRBV5-1 and TRBJ1-2): KAGVTQTPRYLIKTRGQQVTLSCSPISGHRSVSWYQQTPGQGLQFLFEYFSETQRNKGNFPGRFSGRQFSNSRSEMNVSTLELGDSALYLCASSLGDRGRGRGYGYTFGSGTRLTVV.

The J gene is TRBJ2-3, the V gene TRBV29-1; possibly TRBD1 for D (5 bases). The V end was cut by 5 bases, the J end by 3 bases, with 12 bases between. The CDR3 has 13 residues. CDR1 is SQVTM and CDR2 is ANQGSEA in the germline V gene. CDR3 DNA sequence: TGCAGCGTTACCAGGGTGGGTACAGATACGCAGTATTTT. It specifies CSVTRVGTDTQYF.

CDR3 sequence: CASSLGGQGADSYEQYF. The CDR3 bases are TGTGCCAGCAGCTTGGGGGGACAGGGGGCCGATTCCTACGAGCAGTACTTC. V is TRBV7-9 and J is TRBJ2-7; 12 nucleotides line up with TRBD1. The CDR3 sequence is 17 residues long. Trimming removed 3 bases from V and 1 base from J; junction bases left unmatched: 7. The germline V gene has CDR1 SEHNR and CDR2 FQNEAQ (reference sequence).

This chain connects TRBV15 to TRBJ2-5, with D maybe TRBD2 (5 bases). Per the germline V gene, CDR1 is LNHNV and CDR2 is YYDKDF (reference sequence). V shed 5 bases and J shed 0 bases, with 13 bases lying between them. The CDR3 runs 15 residues. The CDR3 sequence: CATSRTDKDQETQYF. CDR3 DNA: TGTGCCACCAGCCGGACTGACAAGGACCAAGAGACCCAGTACTTC.

This chain connects TRBV27 to TRBJ2-1; either TRBD1 or TRBD2 may fit D (5 bases each). Germline CDR1 and CDR2: MNHEY and SMNVEV (reference sequence). The CDR3 consists of 16 residues. Trimming shortened V by 2 bases and J by 9 bases, and 20 bases separated the two germline ends. Written as DNA, the CDR3 is TGTGCCAGCAGTTTACTTTCTCTCGAGGGGCCTGGTGAGCAGTTCTTC. Its protein product is CASSLLSLEGPGEQFF.